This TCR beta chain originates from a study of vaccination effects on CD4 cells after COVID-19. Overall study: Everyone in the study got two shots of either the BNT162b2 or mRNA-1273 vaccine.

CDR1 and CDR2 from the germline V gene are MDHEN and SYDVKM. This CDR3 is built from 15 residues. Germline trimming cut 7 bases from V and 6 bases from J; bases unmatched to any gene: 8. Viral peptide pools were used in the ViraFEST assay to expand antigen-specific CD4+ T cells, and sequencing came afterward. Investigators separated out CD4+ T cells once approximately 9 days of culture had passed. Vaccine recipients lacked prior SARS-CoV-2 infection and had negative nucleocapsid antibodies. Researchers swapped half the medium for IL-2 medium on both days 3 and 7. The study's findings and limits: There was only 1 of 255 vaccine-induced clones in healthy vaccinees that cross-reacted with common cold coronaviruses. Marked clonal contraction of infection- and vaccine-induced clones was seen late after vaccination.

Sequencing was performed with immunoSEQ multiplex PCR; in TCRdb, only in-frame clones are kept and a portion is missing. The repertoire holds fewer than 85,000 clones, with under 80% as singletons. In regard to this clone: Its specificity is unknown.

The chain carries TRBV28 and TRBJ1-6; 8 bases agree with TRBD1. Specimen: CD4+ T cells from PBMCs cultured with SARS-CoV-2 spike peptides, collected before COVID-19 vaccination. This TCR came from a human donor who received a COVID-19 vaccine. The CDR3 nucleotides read TGTGCCAGCATTCCCGAAGGACAGGGTAATTCACCCCTCCACTTT. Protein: CASIPEGQGNSPLHF.